The 17 T cell receptor beta chains reported below all come from one sample, sequenced in a study of PD-L1 blockade in urothelial cancer. TCRdb's table, derived via immunoSEQ multiplex PCR, lists solely in-frame clones and lacks some. Of over 20,000 clones listed, 75% to 90% were seen once; the top ten hold approximately 31%. Source: PBMCs, taken around atezolizumab (anti-PD-L1) treatment. Receptors originate from a man aged 55 to 69 with urothelial cancer.

The rearrangement uses TRBV6-6 and TRBJ2-1; no clear D gene. The V end lost 5 bases, the J end lost 0 bases, and 11 bases lay between the germline ends. This CDR3 is built from 15 residues. The germline V gene has CDR1 MNHNY and CDR2 SVGAGI (reference sequence). DNA for the CDR3: TGTGCCAGCAGTCCAGTTACCAGCTCCTACAATGAGCAGTTCTTC. It yields the protein CASSPVTSSYNEQFF.

The chain has TRBV11-2 and TRBJ2-3; TRBD2 agrees at 7 bases. This CDR3 is 16 amino acids long. CDR1 is SGHAT and CDR2 is FQNNGV in the germline V gene. V was pared by 3 bases and J by 2 bases, with 8 bases of the junction left unmatched. Here the CDR3 reads CASSLGEREDTDTQYF. CDR3 bases: TGTGCCAGCAGCTTGGGTGAACGGGAGGACACAGATACGCAGTATTTT.

The V call is TRBV10-2, the J call TRBJ2-6, with TRBD2 as a possible D gene (6 bases). Trimming took 3 bases from V and 0 from J, leaving 9 bases between them. From germline, CDR1 is WSHSY and CDR2 SAAADI. CDR3 length: 16 residues. DNA for the CDR3: TGCGCCAGCAGTGATGTGGGGGGCTCTGGGGCCAACGTCCTGACTTTC. Amino acids: CASSDVGGSGANVLTF.

The chain employs TRBV19 and TRBJ1-1, with D possibly matching TRBD1 (5 bases). The ends were cut back, 1 base at V and 3 bases at J, with 6 bases in the middle. The germline gives CDR1 LNHDA, CDR2 SQIVND (reference sequence). The CDR3 is 13 residues long. CDR3 in DNA: TGTGCCAGTAGTATAGCAGGGTACACTGAAGCTTTCTTT. Translated, it gives CASSIAGYTEAFF.

The gene calls are TRBV9 and TRBJ2-1, with D tentatively TRBD1 (5 bases). With 0 bases removed from V and 3 bases from J, the gap between germline ends came to 7 bases. The CDR3 has 14 amino acids. Germline CDR1 is SGDLS and CDR2 is YYNGEE. This chain's CDR3 is CASSVGDSYNEQFF. Written as DNA, the CDR3 is TGTGCCAGCAGCGTAGGAGACAGCTACAATGAGCAGTTCTTC.

J is TRBJ2-5 and V is TRBV19; TRBD2 might be the D (5 bases). The V gene lost 5 bases and the J gene lost 4 bases, with 17 bases spanning the gap. CDR3 size: 15 residues. Germline V gene data show CDR1 as LNHDA and CDR2 as SQIVND (reference sequence). The CDR3 sequence is CASSSGELGGETQYF. In DNA form, the CDR3 reads TGTGCCAGTAGTTCTGGGGAGCTTGGTGGAGAGACCCAGTACTTC.

The chain carries TRBV10-3 and TRBJ2-7, with D possibly matching TRBD2 (5 bases). V was shortened by 3 bases and J by 0 bases, with 9 bases between the two germline ends. This CDR3 region has 14 residues. CDR1 and CDR2 (germline): ENHRY, SYGVKD. CDR3 DNA: TGTGCCATCAGTGATGCGGGCGCCTCCTACGAGCAGTACTTC. Amino acid sequence: CAISDAGASYEQYF.

The chain has TRBV19 and TRBJ2-1; 7 bases align to TRBD1. Germline CDR1 and CDR2: LNHDA and SQIVND (reference sequence). The CDR3 contains 17 residues. Trimming at V came to 4 bases and at J to 4 bases, leaving 13 bases not matched to a gene. The CDR3, as DNA: TGTGCCAGTAGTACCTGGGCCCCTCCGACAGGGTACAATGAGCAGTTCTTC. It yields the protein CASSTWAPPTGYNEQFF. Using reference TRBV19 and TRBJ2-1 for the parts outside the CDR3, the full variable domain is DGGITQSPKYLFRKEGQNVTLSCEQNLNHDAMYWYRQDPGQGLRLIYYSQIVNDFQKGDIAEGYSVSREKKESFPLTVTSAQKNPTAFYLCASSTWAPPTGYNEQFFGPGTRLTVL.

This clone is termed medium-sized. The chain joins TRBV10-3 to TRBJ1-1, with D maybe TRBD1 (6 bases). The CDR3 totals 14 residues. The germline CDR1 and CDR2 sequences are ENHRY and SYGVKD. Between the trimmed V and J ends, which lost 2 bases and 2 bases, there was a span of 9 bases. CDR3 in amino acids: CAISEAGGNTEAFF. The CDR3 nucleotides read TGTGCCATCAGTGAGGCGGGGGGCAACACTGAAGCTTTCTTT.

The chain carries TRBV7-2 and TRBJ1-2, with no clear D. The CDR3 totals 10 residues. V lost 9 bases and J 3 bases, leaving 5 bases between the germline ends. Looked up from germline, CDR1 is SGHTA and CDR2 is FQGNSA. Here the CDR3 reads CASFYYGYTF. The DNA of the CDR3 is TGTGCCAGTTTCTACTATGGCTACACCTTC.

This clone appeared a single time. This chain connects TRBV7-8 to TRBJ2-2, with D perhaps matching TRBD1 (6 bases). CDR1 is SGHVS and CDR2 is FQNEAQ in the germline V gene. The CDR3 has 15 amino acids. Trimming took off 2 bases at V and 4 bases at J, with 11 bases between the two ends. CDR3 residues: CASSLQGQLTGELFF. CDR3 bases: TGTGCCAGCAGCTTACAAGGACAGCTCACCGGGGAGCTGTTTTTT.

This clone appeared once. CDR3: CASSEGQGARRYGYTF. Written as DNA, the CDR3 is TGCGCCAGCAGCGAAGGACAGGGGGCGAGACGCTATGGCTACACCTTC. The rearrangement links TRBV5-1 to TRBJ1-2; 11 bases fit TRBD1. The CDR3 runs to 16 residues. Germline CDR1 and CDR2: SGHRS and YFSETQ. The J segment lost 4 bases and the V segment lost 4 bases, leaving 9 bases of the junction unmatched.

V usage is TRBV15 and J usage is TRBJ2-3; 8 bases are shared with TRBD2. V lost 3 bases and J lost 2; bases outside the gene matches: 10. Germline V gene data show CDR1 as LNHNV and CDR2 as YYDKDF (reference sequence). The CDR3 runs to 17 residues. The CDR3 DNA is TGTGCCACCAGCAGCAAACAATCGGGGGGGATCACAGATACGCAGTATTTT. It yields the protein CATSSKQSGGITDTQYF.

The V and J genes are TRBV15 and TRBJ1-5; D not certain. The CDR3 has 15 residues. Germline values: CDR1 LNHNV, CDR2 YYDKDF (reference sequence). V lost 3 bases and J lost 5, with 14 bases in between. CDR3 protein: CATSRTLATDQPQHF. Here the CDR3 DNA reads TGTGCCACCAGCAGGACTCTAGCCACGGATCAGCCCCAGCATTTT.

V usage is TRBV5-1 and J usage is TRBJ2-3; D is perhaps TRBD1 (5 bases). V lost 0 bases and J 3 bases, leaving 8 bases between the germline ends. The CDR3 spans 14 residues. Germline V gene sequence: CDR1 SGHRS, CDR2 YFSETQ. In nucleotides, the CDR3 is TGCGCCAGCAGCTTGGAGGCAGGGACAGATACGCAGTATTTT. It codes for CASSLEAGTDTQYF.

V is TRBV4-3 and J is TRBJ1-2, with 9 bases matching TRBD1. The J segment lost 3 bases and the V segment lost 3 bases, leaving 2 bases of the junction unmatched. The CDR3 loop spans 14 amino acids. Germline CDR1 reads LGHNA; CDR2 reads YSLEER. CDR3 coding DNA: TGCGCCAGCAGCCATACAGGGGGCGACTATGGCTACACCTTC. Its protein product is CASSHTGGDYGYTF.

This rearrangement joins TRBV7-9 to TRBJ1-1; D gene ambiguous. V gave up 3 bases and J gave up 5 bases, with 10 bases separating them. Looked up from germline, CDR1 is SEHNR and CDR2 is FQNEAQ (reference sequence). The CDR3 consists of 13 residues. The CDR3 sequence is CASSFQAFTEAFF. The CDR3 DNA reads TGTGCCAGCAGCTTCCAGGCTTTTACTGAAGCTTTCTTT.